This T cell receptor (beta chain) appears in the sequencing data of a study of blood T cell repertoires in COVID-19. In the study overall: Researchers got acute and convalescent COVID-19 samples from the United States, Italy and Spain. T cells, B-cell-depleted T cells, or PBMCs provided the cDNA or gDNA that served as material.

Authors' processing steps: Reference gene primer amplification gave estimated nucleated cell counts. Sequencing used immunoSEQ multiplex PCR; TCRdb keeps in-frame clones, though not all of them. V, J and clone size reflect that table, while D and trimming were determined from the DNA. Of 93,000 or so clones in the sample, around 84% were seen once. This receptor was obtained from a human donor in a cohort sampled during active COVID-19. Sequenced sample: peripheral blood.

The CDR3 DNA is TGTGCCAGCACAGGGGGACAGGGTTTTCGAGAGACCCAGTACTTC. Translated: CASTGGQGFRETQYF. The gene calls are TRBV27 and TRBJ2-5, with 9 bases that match TRBD1. The CDR3 length is 15 residues. CDR1 is MNHEY and CDR2 is SMNVEV in the germline V gene (reference sequence). V was clipped by 7 bases and J by 4 bases; unmatched bases: 10.